The 30 T cell receptor beta chains in this list originate from one sample, sequenced in a study of cytomegalovirus exposure and HLA in healthy donors. 60 Vbeta and 13 Jbeta primers were used in PCR. Here immunoSEQ multiplex PCR was the method, and the copy in TCRdb shows in-frame clones only, minus some. The repertoire holds over 150,000 clones, with approximately 84% as singletons. Sequencing used PBMCs. These receptors originate from a girl aged 10 to 17 in good health and CMV-seropositive.

The rearrangement links TRBV18 to TRBJ2-7; 10 positions match TRBD2. The V segment lost 6 bases and the J segment 2 bases; nucleotides outside the gene matches: 16. From germline, CDR1 is KGHSH and CDR2 LQKENI. The CDR3 totals 18 residues. Written as DNA, the CDR3 is TGTGCCAGCTCTCCCCCGGGACTAGCGATTACCGCCCCCTACGAGCAGTACTTC. Residues: CASSPPGLAITAPYEQYF.

This chain connects TRBV6-5 to TRBJ2-5; perhaps TRBD2 as D (6 bases). Germline V gene lookup returns CDR1 MNHEY and CDR2 SVGAGI. Trimming cost V 2 bases and J 5 bases, with 15 bases left between them. CDR3 length: 15 residues. CDR3 sequence (DNA): TGTGCCAGCAGTTACGGGGAGGTAGCAGTCGAGACCCAGTACTTC. This translates into CASSYGEVAVETQYF.

This clone has just a few counts. This chain connects TRBV6-6 to TRBJ1-3; TRBD1 is a possible D gene (5 bases). CDR3 size: 14 residues. Trimming took off 7 bases at V and 0 bases at J, with 10 bases between the two ends. Germline-derived CDR1 and CDR2 are MNHNY and SVGAGI (reference sequence). The CDR3, as DNA: TGTGCCAGCACTGACAGCCGCTCTGGAAACACCATATATTTT. Encoded protein: CASTDSRSGNTIYF.

This clone was counted only a few times. This chain connects TRBV9 to TRBJ1-2; 7 bases agree with TRBD1. Germline V lookup: CDR1 SGDLS, CDR2 YYNGEE. The CDR3 has 17 amino acids. With V trimmed by 0 bases and J by 3 bases, 11 bases remained unmatched. CDR3: CASSVEQGYRLDYGYTF. CDR3 bases: TGTGCCAGCAGCGTAGAACAGGGGTATAGACTCGACTATGGCTACACCTTC.

This sequence joins TRBV27 and TRBJ1-2; possible D gene TRBD1, 6 bases. V lost 5 bases and J 7 bases, leaving 17 bases between the germline ends. Germline V gene data show CDR1 as MNHEY and CDR2 as SMNVEV (reference sequence). CDR3 length equals 14 residues. This CDR3 reads CASSALQGLGGYTF. The CDR3 DNA reads as TGTGCCAGCAGTGCACTACAGGGTTTGGGTGGCTACACCTTC.

The rearrangement links TRBV29-1 to TRBJ1-1, with D possibly matching TRBD1 (5 bases). V dropped 6 bases and J dropped 2 bases, with 19 bases sitting between them. CDR3 length: 15 residues. The germline V gene encodes CDR1 SQVTM and CDR2 ANQGSEA. CDR3 in amino acids: CSVLGVYRSNTEAFF. CDR3 sequence (DNA): TGCAGCGTCCTAGGGGTTTACAGAAGTAACACTGAAGCTTTCTTT.

This clone was counted a single time. The chain links TRBV18 to TRBJ1-1; D gene uncertain. Germline V gives CDR1 KGHSH, CDR2 LQKENI. V was trimmed by 8 bases and J by 5 bases, leaving 12 bases between them. This CDR3 comprises 12 residues. The CDR3 nucleotides read TGTGCCAGCCTCGCGGGAAGAACTGAAGCTTTCTTT. Protein product: CASLAGRTEAFF.

This chain links TRBV4-1 with TRBJ2-1, with D perhaps TRBD2 (6 bases). The V end lost 1 base, the J end lost 0 bases, and 13 bases lay between the germline ends. The CDR3 is 17 residues long. Germline CDR1 is MGHRA and CDR2 is YSYEKL. The CDR3 protein is CASSQVSGDPSYNEQFF. Written as DNA, the CDR3 is TGCGCCAGCAGCCAAGTTTCGGGGGACCCCTCCTACAATGAGCAGTTCTTC.

This clone showed up just a few times. This sequence joins TRBV30 and TRBJ2-7; tentatively, D is TRBD1 (6 bases). The CDR3 sequence is 14 residues long. Trimming left V 6 bases short and J 2 bases short, with 17 bases between. The germline gives CDR1 GTSNPN, CDR2 SVGIG (reference sequence). CDR3 protein: CACEPGQAPYEQYF. The CDR3 coding sequence is TGTGCCTGCGAACCGGGACAAGCCCCCTACGAGCAGTACTTC.

This clone was observed a single time. The V and J genes are TRBV9 and TRBJ2-5; D perhaps matches TRBD1 (6 bases). Trimming removed 2 bases at V and 0 bases at J, with 11 bases between. The CDR3 is 15 residues long. Germline CDR1 and CDR2: SGDLS and YYNGEE. Here the CDR3 reads CASSVPGVYQETQYF. The CDR3 DNA follows: TGTGCCAGCAGCGTCCCAGGGGTGTACCAAGAGACCCAGTACTTC.

This rearrangement joins TRBV7-9 to TRBJ2-1, with TRBD1 matching over 7 bases. J lost 2 bases, V lost 6 bases, and 7 bases had no gene match. Germline-derived CDR1 and CDR2 are SEHNR and FQNEAQ (reference sequence). This CDR3 spans 15 amino acids. CDR3 coding DNA: TGTGCCAGCAGATCCACAGGGGTAGCCTACAATGAGCAGTTCTTC. It encodes CASRSTGVAYNEQFF.

This clone was seen a few times. V and J are TRBV30 and TRBJ1-1; D unclear. Germline CDR1 reads GTSNPN; CDR2 reads SVGIG (reference sequence). The CDR3 is made up of 17 amino acids. Trimming pared 3 bases from V and 3 bases from J, leaving 23 bases between. Written as DNA, the CDR3 is TGTGCCTGGAGACCAGCGCTTACTCGTGTCGTGGACACTGAAGCTTTCTTT. This codes for CAWRPALTRVVDTEAFF.

This clone was seen a single time. V is TRBV27 and J is TRBJ1-1; no clear D. Germline V CDR1 and CDR2: MNHEY, SMNVEV (reference sequence). This CDR3 comprises 13 residues. V dropped 5 bases and J dropped 7 bases, with 14 bases sitting between them. CDR3 residues: CASSPLVRGEAFF. In nucleotides, the CDR3 is TGTGCCAGCAGTCCCCTAGTTCGGGGTGAAGCTTTCTTT.

The chain links TRBV7-8 to TRBJ1-2, with D uncertain. Germline V lookup: CDR1 SGHVS, CDR2 FQNEAQ. V dropped 5 bases and J dropped 3 bases, with 7 bases sitting between them. The CDR3 spans 12 residues. CDR3 sequence: CASSPGDYGYTF. The CDR3 DNA reads as TGTGCCAGCAGCCCGGGTGACTATGGCTACACCTTC.

This clone showed up just once. The CDR3 spells CASSQGMGGGGYGYTF. DNA for the CDR3: TGCGCCAGCAGCCAAGGGATGGGGGGCGGGGGCTATGGCTACACCTTC. V gene TRBV4-1 combines with J gene TRBJ1-2; weak D call: TRBD1 (6 bases). Germline CDR1 reads MGHRA; CDR2 reads YSYEKL. This CDR3 is 16 amino acids long. The V and J ends lost 1 base and 4 bases respectively, with 16 bases between them.

This chain connects TRBV19 to TRBJ2-4; D might be TRBD2 (7 bases). CDR1 and CDR2 from the germline V gene are LNHDA and SQIVND (reference sequence). CDR3 size: 19 residues. Trimming took off 1 base at V and 0 bases at J, with 19 bases between the two ends. The CDR3 DNA reads TGTGCCAGTAGTATAGGAGGCGGGGCGGGGGCTACAGCCAAAAACATTCAGTACTTC. As protein: CASSIGGGAGATAKNIQYF.

This clone was detected a few times. The V call is TRBV5-1, the J call TRBJ1-1, with 10 bases that match TRBD1. This CDR3 spans 15 amino acids. Looked up from germline, CDR1 is SGHRS and CDR2 is YFSETQ. The J segment lost 1 base and the V segment lost 3 bases, leaving 3 bases of the junction unmatched. The CDR3 DNA reads as TGCGCCAGCAGCTACCGGACAGGGGGGAACACTGAAGCTTTCTTT. It specifies CASSYRTGGNTEAFF.

This clone was counted only a few times. The chain uses TRBV11-3 and TRBJ2-6, with 9 bases lining up with TRBD1. V shed 3 bases and J 0 bases; nucleotides not matched to a gene: 6. This CDR3 is built from 18 residues. Germline CDR1 SGHNT, CDR2 YENEEA. CDR3 loop: CASSFYRGQGSGANVLTF. CDR3 in DNA: TGTGCCAGCAGCTTCTACAGGGGGCAAGGCTCTGGGGCCAACGTCCTGACTTTC.

The V gene is TRBV4-1, the J gene TRBJ2-5; TRBD2 aligns across 10 bases. Germline V CDR1 and CDR2: MGHRA, YSYEKL. The ends lost 4 bases at V and 5 bases at J; junction bases unmatched: 7. This CDR3 has 15 amino acids. The CDR3 bases are TGCGCCAGCAGCCGCACGGGACTAGCGAGGGAGACCCAGTACTTC. Translating gives CASSRTGLARETQYF.

The rearrangement links TRBV9 to TRBJ2-6, with 7 nucleotides matching TRBD2. The ends lost 4 bases at V and 0 bases at J; junction bases unmatched: 13. Per the germline V gene, CDR1 is SGDLS and CDR2 is YYNGEE. The CDR3 is made up of 19 amino acids. In DNA, the CDR3 is TGTGCCAGCAGCCCCAACCCGGGGGAGGGACCCTCTGGGGCCAACGTCCTGACTTTC. Its translation: CASSPNPGEGPSGANVLTF.

The chain couples TRBV29-1 to TRBJ2-1; D call uncertain. CDR1 is SQVTM, CDR2 ANQGSEA, per germline. The CDR3 contains 12 residues. Trimming pared 4 bases from V and 2 bases from J, leaving 6 bases between. The CDR3 DNA sequence: TGCAGCGTTGTAATTACCTACAATGAGCAGTTCTTC. As protein: CSVVITYNEQFF.

J is TRBJ1-4 and V is TRBV5-4; 9 nucleotides match TRBD1. Losses at the gene ends were 0 bases for V and 7 bases for J; bases not matched to a gene: 4. Germline lookup yields CDR1 SGHNT and CDR2 YYREEE (reference sequence). CDR3 length: 15 residues. CDR3 nucleotide sequence: TGTGCCAGCAGCTTGGACAGGGGGCGGGTTGAAAAACTGTTTTTT. Its translation: CASSLDRGRVEKLFF.

The rearrangement links TRBV19 to TRBJ1-2; TRBD1 matches 7 bases. The V and J ends lost 9 bases and 2 bases, in that order; junction bases with no gene match: 9. Germline loops: CDR1 LNHDA, CDR2 SQIVND (reference sequence). The CDR3 runs 14 residues. The CDR3 DNA reads as TGTGCCAGCAACACACCAGGGGGGAACTATGGCTACACCTTC. Protein product: CASNTPGGNYGYTF.

V is TRBV29-1 and J is TRBJ2-7, with 8 bases that match TRBD2. V lost 1 base and J lost 3; bases outside the gene matches: 5. The CDR3 is made up of 14 amino acids. Germline lookup yields CDR1 SQVTM and CDR2 ANQGSEA. The CDR3 loop reads CSVEGGRGGYEQYF. In DNA, the CDR3 is TGCAGCGTTGAAGGTGGACGGGGGGGCTACGAGCAGTACTTC.

This clone was detected a few times. The CDR3 region is CACKSGGGSLGNTEAFF. The CDR3 DNA is TGTGCCTGCAAATCTGGGGGGGGGTCTTTAGGGAACACTGAAGCTTTCTTT. The genes are TRBV30 and TRBJ1-1; tentative D call: TRBD1 (5 bases). Between the trimmed V and J ends, which lost 6 bases and 1 base, there was a span of 24 bases. CDR3 length: 17 residues. Per germline, CDR1 GTSNPN and CDR2 SVGIG (reference sequence).

This clone was picked up one time. V and J are TRBV7-9 and TRBJ1-1, with D perhaps TRBD1 (5 bases). CDR1 is SEHNR, CDR2 FQNEAQ, per germline (reference sequence). This CDR3 region has 14 residues. V lost 5 bases and J 6 bases, leaving 16 bases between the germline ends. For the CDR3, the DNA is TGTGCCAGCAGCCCCACCGCCGAAGGGGCTGAAGCTTTCTTT. Translated: CASSPTAEGAEAFF.

V usage is TRBV19 and J usage is TRBJ1-6; TRBD1 matches at 10 bases. The CDR3 covers 16 residues. The germline V gene encodes CDR1 LNHDA and CDR2 SQIVND (reference sequence). V shed 5 bases, J shed 8 bases, and the junction held 9 bases outside the gene matches. Written as DNA, the CDR3 is TGTGCCAGTAGTTCCCGGGACAGGGGACGGGATTCACCCCTCCACTTT. Residues: CASSSRDRGRDSPLHF. Supplemented by reference TRBV19 and TRBJ1-6, the full variable domain reads DGGITQSPKYLFRKEGQNVTLSCEQNLNHDAMYWYRQDPGQGLRLIYYSQIVNDFQKGDIAEGYSVSREKKESFPLTVTSAQKNPTAFYLCASSSRDRGRDSPLHFGNGTRLTVT.

The chain joins TRBV5-1 to TRBJ1-2, with a possible D match to TRBD1 (5 bases). Trimming stripped 5 bases from V and 6 bases from J, with 8 bases between. This CDR3 contains 11 residues. In germline, CDR1 is SGHRS, CDR2 YFSETQ. CDR3: CASRGAHGYTF. The CDR3 region has the DNA TGCGCCAGCAGAGGGGCCCATGGCTACACCTTC.

J is TRBJ2-1 and V is TRBV5-6; D gene uncertain. The CDR3 has 14 amino acids. Trimming shortened V by 2 bases and J by 4 bases, and 10 bases separated the two germline ends. Looked up from germline, CDR1 is SGHDT and CDR2 is YYEEEE. The CDR3 DNA is TGTGCCAGCAGCTTACCGTCCCTATACAATGAGCAGTTCTTC. This codes for CASSLPSLYNEQFF.

DNA for the CDR3: TGCGCCAGCAGCCAGGCTAGCGGGACCTACAATGAGCAGTTCTTC. Its translation is CASSQASGTYNEQFF. The rearrangement links TRBV5-1 to TRBJ2-1; 9 bases map to TRBD2. V was pared by 4 bases and J by 2 bases, with 4 bases of the junction left unmatched. This CDR3 region has 15 residues. Germline CDR1 SGHRS, CDR2 YFSETQ.